This T cell receptor beta chain was retrieved from a study of blood T cell repertoires in COVID-19. On the study more broadly: Sites across the United States, Italy and Spain contributed samples from acute and convalescent COVID-19. From T cells, B-cell-depleted T cells, or PBMCs came the material, which was cDNA or gDNA.

V lost 0 bases and J 6 bases, leaving 11 bases between the germline ends. This CDR3 is 15 amino acids long. CDR1 is SGHTA and CDR2 is FQGTGA in the germline V gene. As originally analysed: From reference gene primer amplification, estimates of nucleated cell counts were derived. The protocol was immunoSEQ multiplex PCR, while the TCRdb copy is restricted to in-frame clones and leaves out a portion. V and J calls and clone size follow that table, whereas D and trimming were derived from the DNA. This sample has nearly 90,000 clones; 55% to 75% occur once, and the top ten carry roughly an eighth. V is TRBV7-3 and J is TRBJ2-2, with D perhaps matching TRBD2 (5 bases). The sequence derives from a woman aged 80 or over with acute or convalescent COVID-19. What was sequenced was peripheral blood. In DNA form, the CDR3 reads TGTGCCAGCAGCTTAACCAGTGAGGGAGCCGGGGAGCTGTTTTTT. Its translation: CASSLTSEGAGELFF.